Sequencing of this T cell receptor beta chain was carried out in a study of T cell repertoires in ileal Crohn's disease. Looking at the study overall: Patients had a median roughly 8-year disease duration, and less than 40% were active smokers.

Using immunoSEQ multiplex PCR, the repertoire was profiled, and TCRdb retains in-frame clones only, with some absent. The sample holds about 62,000 clones, around 90% seen once. Time point specified: neoterminal ileum biopsy at postoperative endoscopy, about 6 months after surgery. The length of the CDR3 is 13 residues. Germline V CDR1 and CDR2: SGHRS, YFSETQ. V lost 2 bases to trimming and J lost 1 base, with 6 bases between them. The J gene is TRBJ2-5, the V gene TRBV5-1; no definite D call. Sequenced input: ileal tissue. This receptor was taken from an adult with Crohn's disease. CDR3 in amino acids: CASSFAFQETQYF. The CDR3 bases are TGCGCCAGCAGCTTTGCGTTCCAAGAGACCCAGTACTTC.